The clone carrying this TCR beta chain was recorded at least ten times. The antigen remains unidentified. The data derive from a study of T-cell reconstitution after alpha-beta-depleted transplantation in children. Unique molecular identifiers tagged the TCRbeta library. TCRdb itself ran the PCR reads through MiXCR, one entry per CDR3 protein. The table includes 150,000 to 250,000 distinct CDR3 sequences, 6.3% detected once. Trimming took off 3 bases at V and 0 bases at J, with 14 bases between the two ends. This CDR3 is 17 amino acids long. CDR1 SGHVS and CDR2 FQNEAQ come from the germline V gene. Points from the study as a whole: At one year after transplant, newly produced T cells mostly accounted for T-cell counts and diversity. Some patients' high day-60 TCRbeta diversity was attributed to recipient cells surviving conditioning.

This chain links TRBV7-8 with TRBJ2-2; D may correspond to TRBD1 or TRBD2 (5 bases each). The receptor's source is a girl under three years old with combined immunodeficiency, due to receive a stem cell transplant. The sequencing used PBMCs, collected before TCRalphabeta/CD19-depleted stem cell transplant. The CDR3 DNA reads as TGTGCCAGCAGCTTCCCCCGAGGGACCGCGAACACCGGGGAGCTGTTTTTT. This encodes CASSFPRGTANTGELFF. The whole variable domain, remainder taken from reference TRBV7-8 and TRBJ2-2, is GAGVSQSPRYKVAKRGQDVALRCDPISGHVSLFWYQQALGQGPEFLTYFQNEAQLDKSGLPSDRFFAERPEGSVSTLKIQRTQQEDSAVYLCASSFPRGTANTGELFFGEGSRLTVL.